Given below is one TCR beta chain in context. Per the authors' pipeline: Researchers report that nucleated cell counts were estimated from reference gene primer amplification. Libraries were prepared by immunoSEQ multiplex PCR; TCRdb keeps only in-frame clonotypes and omits some of them. That table supplies the V and J calls and clone size; D and trimming were determined from the DNA. Of about 45,000 clones listed, around four fifths are singletons. This sample is drawn from a study of blood T cell repertoires in COVID-19. Across the study: Donors in the United States, Italy and Spain gave samples during acute or convalescent COVID-19. The cDNA or gDNA used as material had been derived from T cells, B-cell-depleted T cells, or PBMCs.

Source material: peripheral blood. The TCR sequence derives from a man between 50 and 59 years old with active COVID-19.

The CDR3 nucleotides read TGTGCCAGCAGCTCAATCGGGACAGCTAATGAAAAACTGTTTTTT. It is translated as CASSSIGTANEKLFF. V gene TRBV7-9 combines with J gene TRBJ1-4; 7 nucleotides align to TRBD1. Per the germline V gene, CDR1 is SEHNR and CDR2 is FQNEAQ (reference sequence). V shed 4 bases, J shed 3 bases, and the junction held 5 bases outside the gene matches. There are 15 residues in the CDR3.